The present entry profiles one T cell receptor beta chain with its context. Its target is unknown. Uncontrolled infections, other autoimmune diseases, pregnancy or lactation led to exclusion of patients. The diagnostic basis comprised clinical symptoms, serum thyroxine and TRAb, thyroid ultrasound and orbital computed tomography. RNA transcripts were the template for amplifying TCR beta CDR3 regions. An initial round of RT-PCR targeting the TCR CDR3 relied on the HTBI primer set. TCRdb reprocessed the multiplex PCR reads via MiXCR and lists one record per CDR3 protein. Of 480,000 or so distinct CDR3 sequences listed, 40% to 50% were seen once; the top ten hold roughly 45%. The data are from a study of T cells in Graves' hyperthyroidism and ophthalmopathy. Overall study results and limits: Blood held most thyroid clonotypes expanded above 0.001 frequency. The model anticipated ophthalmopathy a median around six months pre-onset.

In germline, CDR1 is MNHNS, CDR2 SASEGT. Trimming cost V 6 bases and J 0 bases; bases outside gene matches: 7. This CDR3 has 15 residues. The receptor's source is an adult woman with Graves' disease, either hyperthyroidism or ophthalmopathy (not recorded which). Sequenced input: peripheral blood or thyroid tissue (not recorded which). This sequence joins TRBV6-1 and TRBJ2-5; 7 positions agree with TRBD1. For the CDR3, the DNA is TGTGCCAGCAGGAACAACAGGGGATACCAAGAGACCCAGTACTTC. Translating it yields CASRNNRGYQETQYF.